Listed here are 8 T cell receptor beta chains from one sample, sequenced in a study of CD8+ T cells in alopecia areata. Extracted RNA was reverse transcribed into cDNA, the sequencing template. TCRdb's copy holds only in-frame clones and misses some; the assay was immunoSEQ multiplex PCR. The profile shows about 190,000 clones, about three fifths of them singletons. The treatment: oral pan-JAK inhibitor, 5-10 mg twice daily. The specimen was CD4+ T cells sorted from blood, collected at week 49, from a patient treated with tofacitinib. The receptors shown here come from a human donor with alopecia areata.

This clone was picked up one time. The chain employs TRBV29-1 and TRBJ1-1, with a tentative D call TRBD1 (5 bases). The V end lost 6 bases, the J end lost 7 bases, and 15 bases lay between the germline ends. The CDR3 length is 12 residues. The germline V gene has CDR1 SQVTM and CDR2 ANQGSEA. Here the CDR3 reads CSVRDSPIEAFF. In DNA, the CDR3 is TGCAGCGTCCGAGACAGTCCTATTGAAGCTTTCTTT.

V gene TRBV19 combines with J gene TRBJ2-7, with a possible D match to TRBD1 (6 bases). Trimming removed 3 bases at V and 2 bases at J, with 11 bases between. The CDR3 consists of 14 residues. CDR1 is LNHDA and CDR2 is SQIVND in the germline V gene (reference sequence). The CDR3: CASSIRDTTYEQYF. CDR3 sequence (DNA): TGTGCCAGTAGTATCCGGGACACTACCTACGAGCAGTACTTC.

The J gene is TRBJ2-3, the V gene TRBV4-1; possibly TRBD2 for D (5 bases). Trimming pared 1 base from V and 2 bases from J, leaving 10 bases between. Germline CDR1 MGHRA, CDR2 YSYEKL. The length of the CDR3 is 15 residues. The CDR3 DNA reads TGCGCCAGCAGCCAAGTTCCCGGGGTCACAGATACGCAGTATTTT. It codes for CASSQVPGVTDTQYF.

The chain uses TRBV2 and TRBJ2-5; 9 bases align to TRBD2. The CDR3 is 14 residues long. CDR1 is SNHLY, CDR2 FYNNEI, per germline. Trimming removed 4 bases from V and 4 bases from J; junction bases left unmatched: 4. CDR3 DNA sequence: TGTGCCAGCAGTGCGCCGACTAGCGGAGAGACCCAGTACTTC. It is translated as CASSAPTSGETQYF.

The chain carries TRBV29-1 and TRBJ2-2, with D possibly matching TRBD2 (5 bases). The CDR3 contains 12 residues. Germline CDR1 is SQVTM and CDR2 is ANQGSEA. Trimming took off 7 bases at V and 3 bases at J, with 9 bases between the two ends. In DNA, the CDR3 is TGCAGCGGAGGACTCCACACCGGGGAGCTGTTTTTT. It yields the protein CSGGLHTGELFF.

The chain has TRBV6-5 and TRBJ2-7, with 10 bases identical to TRBD1. In germline, CDR1 is MNHEY, CDR2 SVGAGI. V gave up 4 bases and J gave up 0 bases; unmatched junction bases: 6. There are 16 residues in the CDR3. The CDR3 region has the DNA TGTGCCAGCAGTTTGTCCGGGACAGGGGTCTCCTACGAGCAGTACTTC. Translation: CASSLSGTGVSYEQYF.

The CDR3 is CASSQGRLYGYTF. In DNA, the CDR3 is TGTGCCAGCAGCCAGGGACGGCTCTATGGCTACACCTTC. The chain employs TRBV11-2 and TRBJ1-2; TRBD1 is a possible D gene (5 bases). Per germline, CDR1 SGHAT and CDR2 FQNNGV. V lost 5 bases and J lost 4, with 11 bases in between. This CDR3 comprises 13 residues. The entire variable domain, with the rest obtained from reference TRBV11-2 and TRBJ1-2, is as follows: EAGVAQSPRYKIIEKRQSVAFWCNPISGHATLYWYQQILGQGPKLLIQFQNNGVVDDSQLPKDRFSAERLKGVDSTLKIQPAKLEDSAVYLCASSQGRLYGYTFGSGTRLTVV.

This clone was counted only a few times. The genes are TRBV19 and TRBJ1-1; 10 bases are a match to TRBD1. The germline V gene has CDR1 LNHDA and CDR2 SQIVND (reference sequence). V was clipped by 6 bases and J by 1 base; unmatched bases: 5. The CDR3 is made up of 15 amino acids. DNA for the CDR3: TGTGCCAGTAGAACGGACAGGGGGAAGAACACTGAAGCTTTCTTT. Its protein is CASRTDRGKNTEAFF.